Shown below are 8 T cell receptor beta chains from a single sample sequenced in a study of technical replicates of blood from a handful of donors. The method was immunoSEQ multiplex PCR; TCRdb's version includes in-frame clones alone and lacks a portion of them. The sample contains over 70,000 clones, around 96% of which appear only once. Sequenced input: T cells isolated from PBMCs. The receptors shown here come from a human donor in good health.

The chain couples TRBV14 to TRBJ1-1; the D is unclear. This CDR3 has 13 amino acids. The V gene lost 1 base and the J gene lost 5 bases, with 8 bases spanning the gap. Germline CDR1 and CDR2: SGHDN and FVKESK. The CDR3: CASSQVRRTEAFF. In DNA, the CDR3 is TGTGCCAGCAGCCAAGTGAGGCGGACTGAAGCTTTCTTT.

The chain employs TRBV13 and TRBJ2-2, with a possible D match to TRBD2 (5 bases). The CDR3 extends over 13 amino acids. From germline, CDR1 is PRHDT and CDR2 FYEKMQ (reference sequence). V was trimmed by 5 bases and J by 3 bases, leaving 7 bases between them. CDR3 sequence reads: CASSPEDTGELFF. The CDR3 nucleotides read TGTGCCAGCAGCCCGGAGGACACCGGGGAGCTGTTTTTT.

This chain uses TRBV14 with TRBJ1-1, with 8 bases matching TRBD1. The J segment lost 6 bases and the V segment lost 0 bases, leaving 6 bases of the junction unmatched. The CDR3 consists of 15 residues. The germline gives CDR1 SGHDN, CDR2 FVKESK. The CDR3 coding sequence is TGTGCCAGCAGCCAAGATCGGACAGGGAGGGCTGAAGCTTTCTTT. It encodes CASSQDRTGRAEAFF.

J is TRBJ2-7 and V is TRBV11-1, with D perhaps matching TRBD2 (5 bases). Between the trimmed V and J ends, which lost 5 bases and 6 bases, there was a span of 14 bases. Germline V lookup: CDR1 SGHAT, CDR2 FQDESV (reference sequence). This CDR3 spans 13 amino acids. CDR3 in amino acids: CASSPSLEGEQYF. Here the CDR3 DNA reads TGTGCCAGCAGCCCTTCACTCGAGGGCGAGCAGTACTTC.

The chain recombines TRBV19 with TRBJ2-1, with TRBD1 identical over 8 bases. Trimming cost V 3 bases and J 6 bases; bases outside gene matches: 7. This CDR3 has 15 amino acids. Per germline, CDR1 LNHDA and CDR2 SQIVND (reference sequence). Here the CDR3 reads CASSIGQGSSNEQFF. As DNA, the CDR3 is TGTGCCAGTAGTATTGGACAGGGTTCGTCCAATGAGCAGTTCTTC.

This chain connects TRBV6-1 to TRBJ2-1; 12 bases are a match to TRBD1. CDR1 MNHNS and CDR2 SASEGT come from the germline V gene. The CDR3 loop spans 14 amino acids. V trimming: 6 bases; J trimming: 7 bases; junction bases outside the gene matches: 4. The chain's CDR3 is CASRGTGGLNEQFF. The CDR3 region has the DNA TGTGCCAGCAGGGGGACAGGGGGCTTAAATGAGCAGTTCTTC.

This clone has just one count. The chain has TRBV2 and TRBJ2-1; a weak D match, TRBD1 (6 bases). CDR1 and CDR2 (germline): SNHLY, FYNNEI. Trimming pared 7 bases from V and 10 bases from J, leaving 14 bases between. CDR3 length: 12 residues. The CDR3 is CASKEGGREQFF. The CDR3 DNA sequence: TGTGCCAGCAAGGAAGGGGGAAGGGAGCAGTTCTTC.

This rearrangement joins TRBV4-2 to TRBJ2-5; D is possibly TRBD1 (5 bases). Germline-derived CDR1 and CDR2 are LGHNA and YNFKEQ. The CDR3 is 15 residues long. The ends were cut back, 1 base at V and 5 bases at J, with 14 bases in the middle. CDR3 sequence (DNA): TGTGCCAGCAGCCAAGTGGTCAGGGAAAAGGAGACCCAGTACTTC. Translation gives CASSQVVREKETQYF.